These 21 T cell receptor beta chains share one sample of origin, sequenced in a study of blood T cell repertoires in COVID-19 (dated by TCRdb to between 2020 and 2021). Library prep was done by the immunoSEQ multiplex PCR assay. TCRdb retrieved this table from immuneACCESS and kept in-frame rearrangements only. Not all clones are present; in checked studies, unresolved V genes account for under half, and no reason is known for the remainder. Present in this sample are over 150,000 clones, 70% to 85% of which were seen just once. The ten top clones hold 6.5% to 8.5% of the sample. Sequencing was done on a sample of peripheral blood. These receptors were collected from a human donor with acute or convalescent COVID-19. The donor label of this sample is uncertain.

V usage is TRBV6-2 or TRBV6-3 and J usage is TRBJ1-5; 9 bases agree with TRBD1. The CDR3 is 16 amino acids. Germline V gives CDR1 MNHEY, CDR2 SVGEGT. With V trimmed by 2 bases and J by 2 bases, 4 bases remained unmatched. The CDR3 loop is CASSYPTGGGNQPQHF. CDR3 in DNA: TGTGCCAGCAGTTACCCGACAGGGGGAGGCAATCAGCCCCAGCATTTT.

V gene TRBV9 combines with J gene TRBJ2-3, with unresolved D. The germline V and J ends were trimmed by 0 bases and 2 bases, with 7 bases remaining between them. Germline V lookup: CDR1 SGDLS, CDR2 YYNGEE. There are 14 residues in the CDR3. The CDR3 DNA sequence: TGTGCCAGCAGCGTAGACCAACACACAGATACGCAGTATTTT. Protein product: CASSVDQHTDTQYF. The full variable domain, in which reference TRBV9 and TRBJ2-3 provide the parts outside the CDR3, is DSGVTQTPKHLITATGQRVTLRCSPRSGDLSVYWYQQSLDQGLQFLIQYYNGEERAKGNILERFSAQQFPDLHSELNLSSLELGDSALYFCASSVDQHTDTQYFGPGTRLTVL.

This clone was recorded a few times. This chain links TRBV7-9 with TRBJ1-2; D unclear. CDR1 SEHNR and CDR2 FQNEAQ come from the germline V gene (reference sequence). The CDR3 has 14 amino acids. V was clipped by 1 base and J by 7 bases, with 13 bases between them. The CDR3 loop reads CASSLVAGDGGYTF. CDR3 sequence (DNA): TGTGCCAGCAGCTTAGTTGCAGGCGATGGTGGCTACACCTTC.

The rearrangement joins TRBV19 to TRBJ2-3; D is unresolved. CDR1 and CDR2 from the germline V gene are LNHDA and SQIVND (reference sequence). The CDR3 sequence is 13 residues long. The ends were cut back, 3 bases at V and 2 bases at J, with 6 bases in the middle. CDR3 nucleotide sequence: TGTGCCAGTAGTATGTACTCCACAGATACGCAGTATTTT. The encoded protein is CASSMYSTDTQYF.

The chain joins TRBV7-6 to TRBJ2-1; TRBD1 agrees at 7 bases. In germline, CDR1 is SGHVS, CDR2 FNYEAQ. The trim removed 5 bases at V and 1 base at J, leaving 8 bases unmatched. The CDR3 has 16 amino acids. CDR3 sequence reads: CASSLRQGGSYNEQFF. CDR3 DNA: TGTGCCAGCAGCCTCCGACAGGGTGGGTCCTACAATGAGCAGTTCTTC.

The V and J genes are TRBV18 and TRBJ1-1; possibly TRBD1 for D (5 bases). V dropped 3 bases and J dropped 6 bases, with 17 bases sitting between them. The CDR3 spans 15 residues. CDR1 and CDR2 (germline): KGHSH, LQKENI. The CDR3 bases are TGTGCCAGCTCACCTAAACAGGTTACGGGGGCTGAAGCTTTCTTT. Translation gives CASSPKQVTGAEAFF.

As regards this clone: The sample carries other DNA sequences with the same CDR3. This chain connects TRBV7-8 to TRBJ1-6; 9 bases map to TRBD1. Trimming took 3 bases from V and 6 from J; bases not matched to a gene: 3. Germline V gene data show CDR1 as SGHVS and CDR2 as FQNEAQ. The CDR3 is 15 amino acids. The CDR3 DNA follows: TGTGCCAGCAGCTTGGGGGACAGGGTTAATTCACCCCTCCACTTT. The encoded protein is CASSLGDRVNSPLHF.

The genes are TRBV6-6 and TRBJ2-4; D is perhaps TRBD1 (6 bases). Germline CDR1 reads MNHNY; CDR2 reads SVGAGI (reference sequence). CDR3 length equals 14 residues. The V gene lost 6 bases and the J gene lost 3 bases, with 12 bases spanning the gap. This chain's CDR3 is CASSPGTNKNIQYF. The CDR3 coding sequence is TGTGCCAGCAGCCCTGGGACAAACAAAAACATTCAGTACTTC.

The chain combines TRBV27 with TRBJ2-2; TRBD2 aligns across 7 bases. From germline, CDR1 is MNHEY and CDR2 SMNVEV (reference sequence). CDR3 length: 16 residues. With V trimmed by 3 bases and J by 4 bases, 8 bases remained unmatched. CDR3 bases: TGTGCCAGCAGTTTCTGGGCCCCTAGCGGCACCGGGGAGCTGTTTTTT. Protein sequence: CASSFWAPSGTGELFF.

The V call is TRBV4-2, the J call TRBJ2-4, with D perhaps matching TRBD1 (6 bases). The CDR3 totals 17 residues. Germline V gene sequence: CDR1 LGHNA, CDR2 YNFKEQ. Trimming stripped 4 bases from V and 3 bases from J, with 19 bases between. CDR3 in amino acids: CASSPRLINRVKNIQYF. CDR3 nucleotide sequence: TGTGCCAGCAGCCCTCGTCTTATAAACAGGGTCAAAAACATTCAGTACTTC.

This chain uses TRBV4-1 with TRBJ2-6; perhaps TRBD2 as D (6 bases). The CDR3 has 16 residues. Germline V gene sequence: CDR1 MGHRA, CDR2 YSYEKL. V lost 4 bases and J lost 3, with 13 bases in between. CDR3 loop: CASSRGGLVGANVLTF. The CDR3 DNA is TGCGCCAGCAGCCGGGGAGGACTTGTTGGGGCCAACGTCCTGACTTTC.

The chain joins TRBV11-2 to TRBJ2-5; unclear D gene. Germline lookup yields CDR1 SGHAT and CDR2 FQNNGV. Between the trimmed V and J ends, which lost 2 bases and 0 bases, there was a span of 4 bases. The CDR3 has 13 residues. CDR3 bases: TGTGCCAGCAGCTTACAGGACCAAGAGACCCAGTACTTC. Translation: CASSLQDQETQYF.

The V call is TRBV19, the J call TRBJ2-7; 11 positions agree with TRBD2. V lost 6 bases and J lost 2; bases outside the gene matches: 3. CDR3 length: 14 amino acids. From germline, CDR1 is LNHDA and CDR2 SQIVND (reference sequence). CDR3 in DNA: TGTGCCAGTAGCCCTAGCGGGGGGACCTACGAGCAGTACTTC. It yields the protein CASSPSGGTYEQYF. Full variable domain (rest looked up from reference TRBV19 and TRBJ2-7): DGGITQSPKYLFRKEGQNVTLSCEQNLNHDAMYWYRQDPGQGLRLIYYSQIVNDFQKGDIAEGYSVSREKKESFPLTVTSAQKNPTAFYLCASSPSGGTYEQYFGPGTRLTVT.

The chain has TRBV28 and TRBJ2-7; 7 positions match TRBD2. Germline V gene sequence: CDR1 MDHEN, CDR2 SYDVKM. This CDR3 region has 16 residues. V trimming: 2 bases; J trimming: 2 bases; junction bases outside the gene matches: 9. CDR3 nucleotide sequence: TGTGCCAGCAGTTTACATCTAGCGGTTCTAACCTACGAGCAGTACTTC. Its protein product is CASSLHLAVLTYEQYF.

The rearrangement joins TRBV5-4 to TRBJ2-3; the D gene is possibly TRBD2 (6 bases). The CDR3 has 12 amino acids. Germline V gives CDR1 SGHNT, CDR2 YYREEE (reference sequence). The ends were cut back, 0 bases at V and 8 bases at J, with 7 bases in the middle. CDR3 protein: CASSLAAGTQYF. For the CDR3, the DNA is TGTGCCAGCAGCTTGGCAGCGGGTACGCAGTATTTT.

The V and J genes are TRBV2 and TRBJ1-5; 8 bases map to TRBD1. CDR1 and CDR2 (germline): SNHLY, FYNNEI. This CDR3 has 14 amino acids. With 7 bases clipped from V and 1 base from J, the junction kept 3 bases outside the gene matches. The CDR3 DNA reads TGTGCCAGCAACGACAGGGGAAGCAATCAGCCCCAGCATTTT. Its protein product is CASNDRGSNQPQHF.

CDR3 loop: CASSPGTASTDTQYF. CDR3 coding DNA: TGTGCCAGCAGCCCAGGGACAGCTAGCACAGATACGCAGTATTTT. V usage is TRBV11-3 and J usage is TRBJ2-3, with 7 bases matching TRBD1. This CDR3 comprises 15 residues. Germline V gene data show CDR1 as SGHNT and CDR2 as YENEEA. The V segment lost 5 bases and the J segment 0 bases; nucleotides outside the gene matches: 5.

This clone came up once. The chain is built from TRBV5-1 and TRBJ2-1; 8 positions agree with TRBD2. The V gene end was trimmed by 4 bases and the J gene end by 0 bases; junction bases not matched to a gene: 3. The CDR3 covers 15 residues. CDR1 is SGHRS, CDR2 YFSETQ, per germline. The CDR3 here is CASSPAGDSYNEQFF. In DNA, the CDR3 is TGCGCCAGCAGCCCAGCGGGGGACTCCTACAATGAGCAGTTCTTC.

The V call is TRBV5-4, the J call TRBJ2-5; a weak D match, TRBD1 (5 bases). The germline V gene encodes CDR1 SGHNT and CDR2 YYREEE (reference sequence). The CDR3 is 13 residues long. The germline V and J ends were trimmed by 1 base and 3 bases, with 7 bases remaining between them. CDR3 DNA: TGTGCCAGCAGCTTGACCAGGGAAGAGACCCAGTACTTC. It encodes CASSLTREETQYF.

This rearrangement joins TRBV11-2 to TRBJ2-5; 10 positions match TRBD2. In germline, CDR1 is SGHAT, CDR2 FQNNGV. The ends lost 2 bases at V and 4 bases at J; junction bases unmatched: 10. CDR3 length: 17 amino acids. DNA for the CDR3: TGTGCCAGCAGCTTATTGTTGTCTAGCGGGAGCAGAGAGACCCAGTACTTC. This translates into CASSLLLSSGSRETQYF.

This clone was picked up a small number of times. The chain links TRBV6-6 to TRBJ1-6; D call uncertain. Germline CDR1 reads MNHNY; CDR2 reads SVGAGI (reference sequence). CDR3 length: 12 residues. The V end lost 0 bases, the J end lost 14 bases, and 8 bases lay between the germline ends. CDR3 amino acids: CASSYSRVALHF. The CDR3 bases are TGTGCCAGCAGTTACTCCCGAGTTGCCCTCCACTTT.